Listed below are T cell receptor beta chains from one sample, sequenced in a study of cytomegalovirus exposure and HLA in healthy donors. Profiled with immunoSEQ multiplex PCR; TCRdb holds only in-frame clones, not every one. The sample includes 100,000 to 150,000 clones, about 74% seen only once; the top ten take approximately 0.9%. The source material was PBMCs. The receptors originated from a woman aged 55 to 70 in good health and CMV-seronegative. Each CDR3 is given with its conserved first and last residue. D genes are given only for firm matches. For some rows the clone size is stated as once, few or many, or as a class when expanded; others skip it.

.	.	TRBV27	TRBJ2-7	CASKSPGYLVEQYF	TGTGCCAGCAAGAGCCCGGGATACCTCGTGGAGCAGTACTTC
few	TRBD2	TRBV9	TRBJ2-5	CASSVSRGGAETQYF	TGTGCCAGCAGCGTATCGCGGGGGGGCGCAGAGACCCAGTACTTC
.	.	TRBV25-1	TRBJ2-3	CASSTRRTDTQYF	TGTGCCAGCAGTACTAGACGCACAGATACGCAGTATTTT
.	.	TRBV18	TRBJ2-5	CASSLSGKERETQYF	TGTGCCAGCTCACTCTCAGGGAAAGAACGAGAGACCCAGTACTTC
.	TRBD1	TRBV28	TRBJ1-5	CASSRTGGGRQPQHF	TGTGCCAGCAGTCGGACAGGGGGCGGTCGTCAGCCCCAGCATTTT
.	.	TRBV6-5	TRBJ1-1	CASRRGGNTEAFF	TGTGCCAGCAGAAGAGGGGGAAACACTGAAGCTTTCTTT
.	.	TRBV27	TRBJ2-7	CASRGGATGENYEQYF	TGTGCCAGCAGGGGGGGGGCGACAGGGGAAAACTACGAGCAGTACTTC
.	.	TRBV4-1	TRBJ2-7	CASSQDAGVPYEQYF	TGCGCCAGCAGCCAGGATGCAGGGGTACCCTACGAGCAGTACTTC
.	.	TRBV4-1	TRBJ1-1	CASSRADMPNTEAFF	TGCGCCAGCAGCCGGGCGGACATGCCGAACACTGAAGCTTTCTTT
.	.	TRBV29-1	TRBJ1-2	CSVDLGAYSYTF	TGCAGCGTTGATTTGGGGGCCTATTCCTACACCTTC
once	.	TRBV29-1	TRBJ2-1	CSVEKGLGGEQFF	TGCAGCGTTGAAAAGGGACTTGGGGGTGAGCAGTTCTTC
.	.	TRBV18	TRBJ2-1	CASSPYGPEAYNEQFF	TGTGCCAGCTCACCATACGGGCCGGAGGCCTACAATGAGCAGTTCTTC
.	TRBD1	TRBV7-9	TRBJ1-5	CASGRTGTGRNQPQHF	TGTGCCAGCGGACGAACCGGGACAGGGAGGAATCAGCCCCAGCATTTT
once	TRBD2	TRBV19	TRBJ2-1	CASSIGGRAFGYNEQFF	TGTGCCAGTAGTATAGGCGGGAGGGCCTTCGGGTACAATGAGCAGTTCTTC
.	TRBD1	TRBV10-3	TRBJ1-1	CAIRGQVMNTEAFF	TGTGCCATCAGGGGACAGGTCATGAACACTGAAGCTTTCTTT
once	TRBD2	TRBV19	TRBJ2-3	CASSRTSGRASPGTDTQYF	TGTGCCAGTAGTAGGACTAGCGGGAGGGCCTCGCCGGGCACAGATACGCAGTATTTT
.	.	TRBV27	TRBJ2-7	CASSPTGQRSYEQYF	TGTGCCAGCAGTCCGACGGGACAAAGATCCTACGAGCAGTACTTC
.	.	TRBV5-8	TRBJ1-2	CASSLVGSGGYTF	TGTGCCAGCAGCTTGGTTGGATCGGGGGGCTACACCTTC
once	.	TRBV13	TRBJ1-1	CASSLQPNTEAFF	TGTGCCAGCAGTCTACAGCCGAACACTGAAGCTTTCTTT
few	.	TRBV28	TRBJ1-3	CASSSDSHSGNTIYF	TGTGCCAGCAGTTCCGACAGTCACTCTGGAAACACCATATATTTT
.	TRBD1	TRBV11-1	TRBJ2-1	CASSSRDRATFNEQFF	TGTGCCAGCAGCTCCCGGGACAGAGCCACTTTCAATGAGCAGTTCTTC
few	.	TRBV27	TRBJ1-4	CASRDTRGTNEKLFF	TGTGCCAGCCGCGATACAAGGGGAACTAATGAAAAACTGTTTTTT
few	.	TRBV19	TRBJ1-4	CASGPGVGVNNEKLFF	TGTGCCAGCGGACCTGGGGTCGGGGTAAATAATGAAAAACTGTTTTTT
few	TRBD2	TRBV5-1	TRBJ2-5	CASSLGTSGVQETQYF	TGCGCCAGCAGCTTGGGGACTAGCGGTGTGCAAGAGACCCAGTACTTC
few	.	TRBV10-3	TRBJ1-6	CAIRYADSSPLHF	TGTGCCATCAGATACGCTGACAGTTCACCCCTCCACTTT
once	TRBD1	TRBV27	TRBJ1-2	CASSPVGGHFGQGGYGYTF	TGTGCCAGCAGCCCCGTCGGAGGCCACTTCGGACAGGGGGGATATGGCTACACCTTC
.	.	TRBV5-1	TRBJ2-1	CASSLRRGGGSEQFF	TGCGCCAGCAGCTTAAGGAGGGGGGGCGGTAGTGAGCAGTTCTTC
.	.	TRBV6-4	TRBJ2-7	CASSDSRGEQYF	TGTGCCAGCAGTGACAGCAGGGGCGAGCAGTACTTC
.	TRBD1	TRBV5-5	TRBJ1-5	CASSTGQGANQPQHF	TGTGCCAGCAGCACGGGACAGGGGGCAAATCAGCCCCAGCATTTT
once	TRBD1	TRBV28	TRBJ1-5	CASSLATGDQPQHF	TGTGCCAGCAGTTTGGCGACAGGGGACCAGCCCCAGCATTTT
.	.	TRBV28	TRBJ1-5	CASRLGGANYNQPQHF	TGTGCCAGCAGATTGGGGGGAGCAAATTACAATCAGCCCCAGCATTTT
.	TRBD1	TRBV10-2	TRBJ2-7	CASSRQGATYEQYF	TGCGCCAGCAGCCGACAGGGGGCGACCTACGAGCAGTACTTC
.	TRBD1	TRBV28	TRBJ1-2	CASLGQLGYGYTF	TGTGCCAGCCTGGGACAGTTGGGCTATGGCTACACCTTC
.	TRBD2	TRBV5-1	TRBJ2-3	CASSLASLAGTDTQYF	TGCGCCAGCAGCTTGGCCTCTCTAGCGGGCACAGATACGCAGTATTTT
.	.	TRBV18	TRBJ2-5	CASSPRQHSPGKETQYF	TGTGCCAGCTCACCACGCCAACACAGCCCGGGGAAAGAGACCCAGTACTTC
few	TRBD1	TRBV28	TRBJ1-1	CASRWTGKTEAFF	TGTGCCAGCAGATGGACAGGGAAAACTGAAGCTTTCTTT
once	.	TRBV18	TRBJ2-7	CASSLSSYEQYF	TGTGCCAGCTCCCTTAGCTCCTACGAGCAGTACTTC
few	TRBD1	TRBV6-1	TRBJ1-4	CASSRAGTGEEKLFF	TGTGCCAGCAGCAGAGCCGGGACAGGGGAAGAAAAACTGTTTTTT
.	TRBD1	TRBV6-5	TRBJ1-3	CASKQGASGNTIYF	TGTGCCAGCAAACAGGGGGCCTCTGGAAACACCATATATTTT
.	.	TRBV15	TRBJ1-2	CATSRGPYGYTF	TGTGCCACCAGCAGAGGGCCTTATGGCTACACCTTC
.	TRBD2	TRBV5-5	TRBJ2-3	CASSLSGGPADTQYF	TGTGCCAGCAGCTTGTCGGGAGGGCCCGCAGATACGCAGTATTTT
.	TRBD1	TRBV7-9	TRBJ1-4	CASSPLGQANEKLFF	TGTGCCAGCAGCCCACTGGGACAGGCGAATGAAAAACTGTTTTTT
.	TRBD1	TRBV6-6	TRBJ1-5	CASSYRTGKDQPQHF	TGTGCCAGCAGTTACCGGACAGGGAAGGATCAGCCCCAGCATTTT
.	TRBD2	TRBV7-9	TRBJ2-5	CASIGTSGSWETQYF	TGTGCCAGCATCGGGACTAGCGGGAGCTGGGAGACCCAGTACTTC
.	.	TRBV6-1	TRBJ2-3	CASSDTFGSTDTQYF	TGTGCCAGCAGTGACACGTTCGGGAGCACAGATACGCAGTATTTT